Listed below are T cell receptor beta chains from one sample, sequenced in a study of blood T cell repertoires in COVID-19. TCRdb keeps only in-frame clones here, not all; method: immunoSEQ multiplex PCR. The data show fewer than 15,000 clones, roughly 91% seen once. The sample comprised peripheral blood. Every receptor here comes from a woman aged 55-70 years with active COVID-19. The CDR3 runs from the conserved cysteine through the conserved F or W.

v_gene: TRBV14; j_gene: TRBJ1-1; CDR3aa: CASSQEVRNTEAFF
v_gene: TRBV7-9; j_gene: TRBJ2-5; CDR3aa: CASSLSGQETQYF
v_gene: TRBV7-8; j_gene: TRBJ2-5; CDR3aa: CASSLWGGRGETQYF
v_gene: TRBV5-8; j_gene: TRBJ2-1; CDR3aa: CASSTDINNEQFF
v_gene: TRBV11-1; j_gene: TRBJ2-3; CDR3aa: CASAPRGTTDTQYF
v_gene: TRBV27; j_gene: TRBJ2-1; CDR3aa: CASSLPGTNEQFF
v_gene: TRBV9; j_gene: TRBJ2-7; CDR3aa: CASSVEASGELYEQYF
v_gene: TRBV7-9; j_gene: TRBJ1-1; CDR3aa: CASSLAAGDGTEAFF
v_gene: TRBV18; j_gene: TRBJ1-4; CDR3aa: CASSPDRAEKLFF
v_gene: TRBV7-9; j_gene: TRBJ2-5; CDR3aa: CASSPRVRGWETQYF
v_gene: TRBV19; j_gene: TRBJ1-5; CDR3aa: CASSPMGRGSNQPQHF
v_gene: TRBV20-1; j_gene: TRBJ1-6; CDR3aa: CSASGGAYNSPLHF
v_gene: TRBV19; j_gene: TRBJ1-5; CDR3aa: CASRETVNSNQPQHF
v_gene: TRBV30; j_gene: TRBJ2-1; CDR3aa: CAWSVLGASGRIEFF
v_gene: TRBV7-8; j_gene: TRBJ2-3; CDR3aa: CASSIGGGPADTQYF
v_gene: TRBV2; j_gene: TRBJ2-4; CDR3aa: CASTEWGVAKNIQYF
v_gene: TRBV18; j_gene: TRBJ2-3; CDR3aa: CASPKIGAGLAGLYTDTQYF
v_gene: TRBV5-1; j_gene: TRBJ2-2; CDR3aa: CASAIPQGQGGELFF
v_gene: TRBV29-1; j_gene: TRBJ1-1; CDR3aa: CSGSFGLNTEAFF
v_gene: TRBV5-3; j_gene: TRBJ2-2; CDR3aa: CARSLARITGELFF
v_gene: TRBV29-1; j_gene: TRBJ2-2; CDR3aa: CSVARDRQTGELFF
v_gene: TRBV11-2; j_gene: TRBJ1-5; CDR3aa: CASSLEGGAEQPQHF